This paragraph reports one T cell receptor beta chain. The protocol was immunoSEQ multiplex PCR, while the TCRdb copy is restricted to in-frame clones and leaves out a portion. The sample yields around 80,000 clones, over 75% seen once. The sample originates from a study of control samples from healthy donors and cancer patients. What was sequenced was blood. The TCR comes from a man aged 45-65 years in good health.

This chain's CDR3 is CASSPQGGTNQPQHF. For the CDR3, the DNA is TGTGCCAGCAGCCCCCAGGGGGGAACCAATCAGCCCCAGCATTTT. The chain couples TRBV7-2 to TRBJ1-5, with 7 bases identical to TRBD1. CDR1 is SGHTA, CDR2 FQGNSA, per germline. V shed 5 bases, J shed 3 bases, and the junction held 7 bases outside the gene matches. The CDR3 length is 15 residues.